Shown below are 32 T cell receptor beta chains from a single sample sequenced in a study of cytomegalovirus exposure and HLA in healthy donors. PCR employed 60 Vbeta and 13 Jbeta primers. The method was immunoSEQ multiplex PCR; TCRdb's version includes in-frame clones alone and lacks a portion of them. Found here are about 200,000 clones, 85% to 90% of them singletons; the top ten hold over 1%. The specimen was PBMCs. Every receptor here comes from a man between 25 and 39 years old in good health and CMV-seronegative.

The rearrangement uses TRBV18 and TRBJ1-3, with a weak D call TRBD1 (6 bases). Germline assignment: CDR1 KGHSH and CDR2 LQKENI. The CDR3 spans 16 residues. Trimming removed 4 bases from V and 0 bases from J, with 13 bases in between. The CDR3: CASSLNQGISGNTIYF. DNA for the CDR3: TGTGCCAGCTCACTTAACCAGGGGATCTCTGGAAACACCATATATTTT.

This clone was recorded a few times. V gene TRBV29-1 combines with J gene TRBJ2-5; 7 nucleotides match TRBD1. This CDR3 spans 13 amino acids. The germline V gene has CDR1 SQVTM and CDR2 ANQGSEA. V shed 7 bases and J 7 bases; nucleotides not matched to a gene: 12. The CDR3 region has the DNA TGCAGCGCCGCCGGGACAGCCGAGTTGACCCAGTACTTC. Translated: CSAAGTAELTQYF.

V and J are TRBV6-1 and TRBJ1-2; D perhaps matches TRBD1 (6 bases). Trimming shortened V by 2 bases and J by 4 bases, and 8 bases separated the two germline ends. Germline V gene sequence: CDR1 MNHNS, CDR2 SASEGT. CDR3 length equals 13 residues. For the CDR3, the DNA is TGTGCCAGCAGTGAACAGGGGTCCTATGGCTACACCTTC. This encodes CASSEQGSYGYTF.

The chain is built from TRBV5-5 and TRBJ2-7; D is ambiguous. With 4 bases removed from V and 0 bases from J, the gap between germline ends came to 11 bases. Germline CDR1 and CDR2: SGHKS and YYEKEE (reference sequence). This CDR3 is built from 14 residues. The CDR3 region is CASSPFPSSYEQYF. In DNA, the CDR3 is TGTGCCAGCAGCCCGTTCCCGAGCTCCTACGAGCAGTACTTC.

This chain uses TRBV23-1 with TRBJ2-1; TRBD1 matches at 7 bases. TRBV23-1 is an ORF for which the function is uncertain. V was pared by 3 bases and J by 2 bases, with 7 bases of the junction left unmatched. The CDR3 totals 16 residues. The DNA of the CDR3 is TGCGCCAGCAGTCAGGACGACAGGGTCCCCTACAATGAGCAGTTCTTC. Amino acids: CASSQDDRVPYNEQFF.

This clone occurred a few times. The genes are TRBV5-4 and TRBJ2-7; TRBD1 might be the D (5 bases). CDR1 is SGHNT and CDR2 is YYREEE in the germline V gene (reference sequence). Trimming pared 1 base from V and 6 bases from J, leaving 8 bases between. This CDR3 has 12 residues. The CDR3: CASSLSRGEQYF. The DNA of the CDR3 is TGTGCCAGCAGCTTGAGTAGGGGCGAGCAGTACTTC.

The V call is TRBV6-5, the J call TRBJ2-1; TRBD2 matches 7 bases. This CDR3 has 15 residues. V shed 6 bases, J shed 8 bases, and the junction held 13 bases outside the gene matches. Germline loops: CDR1 MNHEY, CDR2 SVGAGI. This chain's CDR3 is CASSPTQPAGYEQFF. DNA of the CDR3: TGTGCCAGCAGCCCAACACAACCAGCGGGGTATGAGCAGTTCTTC.

The chain couples TRBV4-1 to TRBJ2-1; 8 positions agree with TRBD1. This CDR3 is 13 amino acids long. Germline trimming cut 4 bases from V and 6 bases from J; bases unmatched to any gene: 2. CDR1 is MGHRA, CDR2 YSYEKL, per germline. In DNA, the CDR3 is TGCGCCAGCAGCCTTACAGGGGGCAATGAGCAGTTCTTC. As protein: CASSLTGGNEQFF.

The V call is TRBV10-1, the J call TRBJ1-6; D uncertain. Germline V gene sequence: CDR1 WNHNN, CDR2 SYGVQD (reference sequence). The CDR3 length is 12 residues. V was pared by 4 bases and J by 7 bases, with 5 bases between. Here the CDR3 DNA reads TGCGCCAGCAGTGTTTCGAATTCACCCCTCCACTTT. Its translation: CASSVSNSPLHF.

This chain links TRBV6-5 with TRBJ1-1; 8 positions match TRBD1. The junction had 13 bases not matched to a gene; V was cut back by 5 bases and J by 11 bases. CDR3 length: 14 residues. Germline V CDR1 and CDR2: MNHEY, SVGAGI. CDR3: CASSVYPGQVGAFF. As DNA, the CDR3 is TGTGCCAGCAGTGTCTATCCGGGACAGGTTGGGGCTTTCTTT.

This chain uses TRBV10-3 with TRBJ2-5; tentatively, D is TRBD1 (5 bases). Deletions cut 6 bases from V and 9 bases from J, with 14 bases between. The CDR3 covers 12 residues. Germline-derived CDR1 and CDR2 are ENHRY and SYGVKD. DNA for the CDR3: TGTGCCATCAGCGCTGACAGCCAGGCCCAGTACTTC. Amino acids: CAISADSQAQYF.

This clone was counted only a few times. The V call is TRBV4-3, the J call TRBJ1-1; no clear D gene. The V and J ends lost 0 bases and 6 bases respectively, with 11 bases between them. CDR3 length: 14 amino acids. Germline V gene data show CDR1 as LGHNA and CDR2 as YSLEER. CDR3 protein: CASSQDSGFPEAFF. CDR3 DNA: TGCGCCAGCAGCCAAGATAGCGGATTCCCTGAAGCTTTCTTT.

This sequence joins TRBV19 and TRBJ2-3; D ambiguous. V lost 4 bases and J 6 bases, leaving 11 bases between the germline ends. The germline CDR1 and CDR2 sequences are LNHDA and SQIVND (reference sequence). This CDR3 spans 13 amino acids. CDR3 in amino acids: CASSSRASDTQYF. CDR3 DNA: TGTGCCAGTAGTAGCCGAGCTTCGGATACGCAGTATTTT.

The chain joins TRBV5-1 to TRBJ2-7; 7 bases fit TRBD1. CDR1 and CDR2 (germline): SGHRS, YFSETQ. Trimming took 4 bases from V and 3 from J; bases not matched to a gene: 4. The CDR3 extends over 13 amino acids. The CDR3 region is CASSTNRGYEQYF. For the CDR3, the DNA is TGCGCCAGCAGCACGAACAGGGGCTACGAGCAGTACTTC.

The J gene is TRBJ2-3, the V gene TRBV2; TRBD1 matches 10 bases. The CDR3 consists of 17 residues. Germline values: CDR1 SNHLY, CDR2 FYNNEI. J gave up 2 bases and V 6 bases, and 11 bases lay outside the gene matches. This CDR3 reads CASSRDRGSPVTDTQYF. The CDR3 nucleotides read TGTGCCAGCAGCCGGGACAGGGGTTCACCGGTCACAGATACGCAGTATTTT.

The chain is built from TRBV5-1 and TRBJ1-6; 8 nucleotides line up with TRBD1. Unmatched junction bases numbered 7, after V lost 4 bases and J lost 10 bases. This CDR3 spans 14 amino acids. Germline V lookup: CDR1 SGHRS, CDR2 YFSETQ. For the CDR3, the DNA is TGCGCCAGCAGCCTGGGACAGGCAGGGTCACCCCTCCACTTT. Its protein is CASSLGQAGSPLHF.

The chain couples TRBV19 to TRBJ2-5; 8 nucleotides align to TRBD1. The germline gives CDR1 LNHDA, CDR2 SQIVND (reference sequence). This CDR3 has 14 residues. V trimming: 4 bases; J trimming: 5 bases; junction bases outside the gene matches: 6. CDR3 protein: CASSKLQGAETQYF. CDR3 nucleotide sequence: TGTGCCAGTAGTAAACTCCAGGGGGCCGAGACCCAGTACTTC.

The V call is TRBV4-1, the J call TRBJ1-6; TRBD1 aligns across 7 bases. This CDR3 is built from 15 residues. V lost 1 base and J lost 7; bases outside the gene matches: 4. Germline assignment: CDR1 MGHRA and CDR2 YSYEKL. The CDR3 DNA reads TGCGCCAGCAGCCAAGTGGTCAGGGGGAATTCACCCCTCCACTTT. As protein: CASSQVVRGNSPLHF.

In DNA, the CDR3 is TGTGCCAGCAGCTCCAGTGCGACAGGCACCGGGGAGCTGTTTTTT. Encoded protein: CASSSSATGTGELFF. The genes are TRBV11-2 and TRBJ2-2; D perhaps matches TRBD1 (6 bases). The CDR3 totals 15 residues. Per germline, CDR1 SGHAT and CDR2 FQNNGV. V lost 4 bases and J 4 bases, leaving 13 bases between the germline ends.

The chain employs TRBV9 and TRBJ1-3; possibly TRBD1 for D (6 bases). The CDR3 is 17 residues long. V dropped 4 bases and J dropped 1 base, with 18 bases sitting between them. CDR1 is SGDLS, CDR2 YYNGEE, per germline. The CDR3 loop reads CASSRETGGWSGNTIYF. As DNA, the CDR3 is TGTGCCAGCAGCCGAGAGACAGGAGGATGGTCTGGAAACACCATATATTTT.

This chain joins TRBV10-3 and TRBJ1-5; D is undetermined. Looked up from germline, CDR1 is ENHRY and CDR2 is SYGVKD. The ends were cut back, 10 bases at V and 0 bases at J, with 13 bases in the middle. The CDR3 is made up of 14 amino acids. The CDR3 nucleotides are TGTGCCACACAGATGAGTTATAGCAATCAGCCCCAGCATTTT. Its protein is CATQMSYSNQPQHF.

The chain couples TRBV2 to TRBJ1-3; possibly TRBD1 for D (6 bases). The CDR3 loop spans 15 amino acids. Germline CDR1 is SNHLY and CDR2 is FYNNEI. Trimming left V 6 bases short and J 0 bases short, with 12 bases between. This CDR3 reads CASSATGNSGNTIYF. The CDR3 DNA reads as TGTGCCAGCAGCGCGACAGGCAACTCTGGAAACACCATATATTTT.

The rearrangement joins TRBV6-1 to TRBJ2-7; TRBD1 matches at 9 bases. The CDR3 consists of 13 residues. V dropped 5 bases and J dropped 6; count of bases not matched to a gene: 5. CDR1 is MNHNS, CDR2 SASEGT, per germline. This CDR3 reads CASSRGTGSEQYF. As DNA, the CDR3 is TGTGCCAGCAGTCGAGGGACAGGGTCCGAGCAGTACTTC.

The gene calls are TRBV7-2 and TRBJ1-5; 8 bases agree with TRBD1. The CDR3 length is 16 residues. V lost 5 bases and J lost 6; bases outside the gene matches: 12. Germline assignment: CDR1 SGHTA and CDR2 FQGNSA. The CDR3 spells CASSRTTTGGGQPQHF. In nucleotides, the CDR3 is TGTGCCAGCAGCCGAACCACCACAGGGGGAGGTCAGCCCCAGCATTTT.

This clone has more than one count but fewer than ten. The chain uses TRBV6-1 and TRBJ1-4; D gene uncertain. This CDR3 contains 16 residues. V was shortened by 1 base and J by 0 bases, with 9 bases between the two germline ends. Germline CDR1 MNHNS, CDR2 SASEGT. CDR3 DNA sequence: TGTGCCAGCAGTGAAGGTCAGATTTCAACTAATGAAAAACTGTTTTTT. It yields the protein CASSEGQISTNEKLFF.

In this sample, this clone turned up once. The V gene is TRBV7-9, the J gene TRBJ2-3; D is possibly TRBD1 (6 bases). Germline values: CDR1 SEHNR, CDR2 FQNEAQ (reference sequence). This CDR3 contains 15 residues. The V and J ends lost 4 bases and 0 bases respectively, with 11 bases between them. The chain's CDR3 is CASSSRTVSTDTQYF. CDR3 DNA: TGTGCCAGCAGCTCGAGGACAGTAAGCACAGATACGCAGTATTTT.

The chain carries TRBV28 and TRBJ2-3; D is unresolved. The CDR3 consists of 15 residues. Deletions cut 1 base from V and 1 base from J, with 9 bases between. The germline CDR1 and CDR2 sequences are MDHEN and SYDVKM. CDR3 in amino acids: CASSLSQAGTDTQYF. The CDR3, as DNA: TGTGCCAGCAGTTTATCCCAGGCAGGCACAGATACGCAGTATTTT. Together with reference TRBV28 and TRBJ2-3, the CDR3 gives the full variable domain: DVKVTQSSRYLVKRTGEKVFLECVQDMDHENMFWYRQDPGLGLRLIYFSYDVKMKEKGDIPEGYSVSREKKERFSLILESASTNQTSMYLCASSLSQAGTDTQYFGPGTRLTVL.

The chain uses TRBV5-1 and TRBJ2-5; TRBD1 is a possible D gene (5 bases). This CDR3 comprises 15 residues. Germline CDR1 reads SGHRS; CDR2 reads YFSETQ. Trimming stripped 6 bases from V and 2 bases from J, with 17 bases between. CDR3 nucleotide sequence: TGCGCCAGCAAGAGTACTGGGGCAGCTCAAGAGACCCAGTACTTC. Amino acid sequence: CASKSTGAAQETQYF.

The chain uses TRBV6-1 and TRBJ1-1; 8 nucleotides agree with TRBD1. The V segment lost 5 bases and the J segment 1 base; nucleotides outside the gene matches: 6. Germline CDR1 and CDR2: MNHNS and SASEGT. The length of the CDR3 is 15 residues. The CDR3 DNA reads as TGTGCCAGCAGTCCTAGACAGGGGAAGAACACTGAAGCTTTCTTT. It yields the protein CASSPRQGKNTEAFF.

The chain combines TRBV28 with TRBJ2-6; D perhaps matches TRBD1 (5 bases). Per germline, CDR1 MDHEN and CDR2 SYDVKM. V was pared by 1 base and J by 2 bases, with 9 bases between. CDR3 length: 16 amino acids. The CDR3 region has the DNA TGTGCCAGCAGTTTATTGGGGCAGACTGGGGCCAACGTCCTGACTTTC. Encoded protein: CASSLLGQTGANVLTF. Filled out from reference TRBV28 and TRBJ2-6, the complete variable domain reads DVKVTQSSRYLVKRTGEKVFLECVQDMDHENMFWYRQDPGLGLRLIYFSYDVKMKEKGDIPEGYSVSREKKERFSLILESASTNQTSMYLCASSLLGQTGANVLTFGAGSRLTVL.

This sequence joins TRBV12-5 and TRBJ2-3; 9 bases are shared with TRBD2. This CDR3 is 17 amino acids long. V lost 0 bases and J lost 2; bases outside the gene matches: 6. In germline, CDR1 is LGHNT, CDR2 FRNRAP. The CDR3 loop is CASGLVGGGGFTDTQYF. Written as DNA, the CDR3 is TGTGCTAGTGGTTTGGTCGGCGGGGGGGGATTCACAGATACGCAGTATTTT.

The chain has TRBV28 and TRBJ1-2; D gene unclear. V was trimmed by 3 bases and J by 5 bases, leaving 7 bases between them. The CDR3 loop spans 12 amino acids. The germline gives CDR1 MDHEN, CDR2 SYDVKM. The CDR3 is CASSFAQYGYTF. The CDR3 DNA reads TGTGCCAGCAGTTTTGCCCAGTATGGCTACACCTTC.